These 27 T cell receptor beta chains share one sample of origin, sequenced in a study of blood T cell repertoires in COVID-19. The table came from immunoSEQ multiplex PCR; TCRdb's copy has only in-frame clones and leaves some out. The sample lists 330,000 or so clones, about 87% occurring once. Sequencing was done on a sample of PBMCs or T cells enriched from blood (not recorded which). The receptors were sampled from a young man who had recovered from COVID-19.

The rearrangement joins TRBV4-1 to TRBJ1-2; 7 nucleotides agree with TRBD1. Trimming at V came to 2 bases and at J to 7 bases, leaving 10 bases not matched to a gene. The CDR3 totals 15 residues. Germline CDR1 reads MGHRA; CDR2 reads YSYEKL. CDR3 sequence (DNA): TGCGCCAGCAGCCAACCTGACAGGGAGAATAGTGGCTACACCTTC. Its translation: CASSQPDRENSGYTF.

The V and J genes are TRBV9 and TRBJ1-6; D is ambiguous. CDR1 is SGDLS and CDR2 is YYNGEE in the germline V gene. The ends were cut back, 4 bases at V and 9 bases at J, with 14 bases in the middle. The CDR3 consists of 14 residues. In DNA, the CDR3 is TGTGCCAGCAGCCCTCAACCCAGTGGTTCACCCCTCCACTTT. It specifies CASSPQPSGSPLHF.

V usage is TRBV11-2 and J usage is TRBJ1-3; the D gene is possibly TRBD1 (5 bases). The CDR3 loop spans 14 amino acids. Germline-derived CDR1 and CDR2 are SGHAT and FQNNGV. Trimming removed 3 bases at V and 2 bases at J, with 8 bases between. The CDR3 spells CASSLGTPGNTIYF. In DNA, the CDR3 is TGTGCCAGCAGCTTGGGGACTCCTGGAAACACCATATATTTT.

The genes are TRBV19 and TRBJ1-3; D is perhaps TRBD1 (5 bases). The CDR3 is 16 residues long. Germline CDR1 LNHDA, CDR2 SQIVND (reference sequence). V gave up 0 bases and J gave up 2 bases, with 11 bases separating them. As DNA, the CDR3 is TGTGCCAGTAGTATAGACCCCGCCAGGGCTGGAAACACCATATATTTT. Amino acid sequence: CASSIDPARAGNTIYF.

The chain joins TRBV19 to TRBJ1-5; 8 nucleotides line up with TRBD1. The CDR3 loop spans 19 amino acids. CDR1 and CDR2 (germline): LNHDA, SQIVND (reference sequence). The V and J ends lost 5 bases and 2 bases, in that order; junction bases with no gene match: 17. CDR3 nucleotide sequence: TGTGCCAGTAGTCTCAAGGACAGGGTCTTGAGGTATCGCAATCAGCCCCAGCATTTT. This translates into CASSLKDRVLRYRNQPQHF.

Here the CDR3 reads CATRTGGEGNQPQHF. In nucleotides, the CDR3 is TGTGCCACCCGGACAGGGGGAGAGGGCAATCAGCCCCAGCATTTT. The chain joins TRBV28 to TRBJ1-5; 10 bases fit TRBD1. CDR3 length: 15 amino acids. The germline CDR1 and CDR2 sequences are MDHEN and SYDVKM. The V gene end was trimmed by 10 bases and the J gene end by 2 bases; junction bases not matched to a gene: 8.

The chain recombines TRBV7-2 with TRBJ2-7, with 7 nucleotides matching TRBD2. The CDR3 extends over 15 amino acids. Germline assignment: CDR1 SGHTA and CDR2 FQGNSA. Trimming cost V 2 bases and J 0 bases; bases outside gene matches: 4. The CDR3: CASSLWPGGSYEQYF. The CDR3 region has the DNA TGTGCCAGCAGCTTATGGCCGGGGGGCTCCTACGAGCAGTACTTC.

CDR3 region: CASSKGLADSYEQYF. CDR3 DNA sequence: TGTGCCAGCAGCAAGGGACTAGCGGACTCCTACGAGCAGTACTTC. The chain links TRBV5-4 to TRBJ2-7; the match to TRBD2 covers 11 bases. V trimming: 4 bases; J trimming: 0 bases; junction bases outside the gene matches: 3. The CDR3 is 15 residues long. Per the germline V gene, CDR1 is SGHNT and CDR2 is YYREEE (reference sequence).

The gene calls are TRBV9 and TRBJ2-7, with a possible D match to TRBD1 (6 bases). Germline V gives CDR1 SGDLS, CDR2 YYNGEE. CDR3 size: 16 residues. Between the trimmed V and J ends, which lost 3 bases and 7 bases, there was a span of 23 bases. CDR3 coding DNA: TGTGCCAGCAGCGCCCGGGACACCGTCTCGGTGGGAGAGCAGTACTTC. It codes for CASSARDTVSVGEQYF. Full variable domain (remainder filled in from reference TRBV9 and TRBJ2-7): DSGVTQTPKHLITATGQRVTLRCSPRSGDLSVYWYQQSLDQGLQFLIQYYNGEERAKGNILERFSAQQFPDLHSELNLSSLELGDSALYFCASSARDTVSVGEQYFGPGTRLTVT.

The chain employs TRBV28 and TRBJ2-3; TRBD2 matches at 7 bases. J lost 4 bases, V lost 5 bases, and 12 bases had no gene match. The germline V gene encodes CDR1 MDHEN and CDR2 SYDVKM. The length of the CDR3 is 16 residues. The CDR3 spells CASSGLWPAGADTQYF. The CDR3 DNA reads as TGTGCCAGCAGTGGCCTTTGGCCGGCGGGGGCAGATACGCAGTATTTT.

The V call is TRBV19, the J call TRBJ1-5; D uncertain. The germline gives CDR1 LNHDA, CDR2 SQIVND (reference sequence). V lost 3 bases and J 11 bases, leaving 11 bases between the germline ends. The CDR3 runs 12 residues. The DNA of the CDR3 is TGTGCCAGTAGTATTCTCGCAGGCACCCAGCATTTT. It yields the protein CASSILAGTQHF.

The chain employs TRBV13 and TRBJ1-2; 8 bases map to TRBD1. This CDR3 comprises 16 residues. CDR1 is PRHDT and CDR2 is FYEKMQ in the germline V gene (reference sequence). V gave up 1 base and J gave up 4 bases; unmatched junction bases: 8. The CDR3 is CASSLVGDRKSYGYTF. CDR3 DNA sequence: TGTGCCAGCAGCTTAGTTGGGGACAGGAAAAGCTATGGCTACACCTTC.

The chain uses TRBV19 and TRBJ1-2; 8 bases agree with TRBD1. Germline V gene lookup returns CDR1 LNHDA and CDR2 SQIVND (reference sequence). J gave up 3 bases and V 4 bases, and 1 base lay outside the gene matches. This CDR3 spans 13 amino acids. The DNA for the CDR3 is TGTGCCAGTAGTAAGGACAGGGACTATGGCTACACCTTC. Translating gives CASSKDRDYGYTF. Variable domain in full (rest from reference TRBV19 and TRBJ1-2): DGGITQSPKYLFRKEGQNVTLSCEQNLNHDAMYWYRQDPGQGLRLIYYSQIVNDFQKGDIAEGYSVSREKKESFPLTVTSAQKNPTAFYLCASSKDRDYGYTFGSGTRLTVV.

The rearrangement links TRBV28 to TRBJ2-4; D may be TRBD1 (6 bases). Trimming cost V 3 bases and J 9 bases, with 12 bases left between them. Germline values: CDR1 MDHEN, CDR2 SYDVKM. The CDR3 has 13 amino acids. The CDR3 DNA follows: TGTGCCAGCAGTTTGTCAGGGGCGGGCATTCAGTACTTC. The encoded protein is CASSLSGAGIQYF.

The chain is built from TRBV2 and TRBJ2-7; TRBD1 matches 7 bases. With 5 bases clipped from V and 6 bases from J, the junction kept 13 bases outside the gene matches. Germline V lookup: CDR1 SNHLY, CDR2 FYNNEI. The CDR3 consists of 15 residues. The CDR3 nucleotides read TGTGCCAGCAGTCTAATCAGGGGGAATGGGCTCGAGCAGTACTTC. Translated: CASSLIRGNGLEQYF.

This clone was detected a few times. V usage is TRBV19 and J usage is TRBJ1-6; 7 bases fit TRBD1. This CDR3 contains 16 residues. CDR1 and CDR2 (germline): LNHDA, SQIVND (reference sequence). Trimming removed 3 bases from V and 10 bases from J; junction bases left unmatched: 12. The CDR3 region has the DNA TGTGCCAGTAGTATCGGAGGGGGCAGGGTGGGATCACCCCTCCACTTT. Amino acids: CASSIGGGRVGSPLHF.

The chain has TRBV10-3 and TRBJ2-3, with 11 positions matching TRBD1. The J segment lost 0 bases and the V segment lost 10 bases, leaving 15 bases of the junction unmatched. Per the germline V gene, CDR1 is ENHRY and CDR2 is SYGVKD. The CDR3 is 18 residues long. The CDR3 DNA sequence: TGTGCCACAGGACCGGGACAGGGGGTTCGACCTAGCACAGATACGCAGTATTTT. It encodes CATGPGQGVRPSTDTQYF.

V usage is TRBV18 and J usage is TRBJ1-2, with 8 bases lining up with TRBD1. With 3 bases clipped from V and 5 bases from J, the junction kept 5 bases outside the gene matches. Germline CDR1 KGHSH, CDR2 LQKENI. This CDR3 comprises 14 residues. The CDR3 spells CASSPLGQEYGYTF. CDR3 nucleotides: TGTGCCAGCTCACCCCTGGGACAGGAGTATGGCTACACCTTC.

V is TRBV15 and J is TRBJ1-5, with unresolved D. The germline CDR1 and CDR2 sequences are LNHNV and YYDKDF (reference sequence). This CDR3 comprises 14 residues. V was shortened by 1 base and J by 6 bases, with 10 bases between the two germline ends. CDR3 in DNA: TGTGCCACCAGCAGAGTCGGCGCAGGTCAGCCCCAGCATTTT. Translating gives CATSRVGAGQPQHF.

This chain links TRBV2 with TRBJ1-2; 7 bases agree with TRBD1. Germline V lookup: CDR1 SNHLY, CDR2 FYNNEI. This CDR3 has 14 residues. The J segment lost 3 bases and the V segment lost 10 bases, leaving 11 bases of the junction unmatched. The CDR3 DNA follows: TGTGCCAACTACCAAGAGACAGGGCACTATGGCTACACCTTC. Translated: CANYQETGHYGYTF.

This chain connects TRBV4-1 to TRBJ2-1, with 12 bases that match TRBD1. V lost 3 bases, J lost 8 bases, and 14 bases stayed unmatched. Germline lookup yields CDR1 MGHRA and CDR2 YSYEKL. The CDR3 contains 18 residues. The CDR3 region is CASSHPDGGTGGLHEQFF. The CDR3 nucleotides read TGCGCCAGCAGCCACCCTGATGGGGGGACAGGGGGCCTTCATGAGCAGTTCTTC.

The chain recombines TRBV6-4 with TRBJ2-2; maybe TRBD1 (5 bases). Between the trimmed V and J ends, which lost 9 bases and 0 bases, there was a span of 14 bases. Germline values: CDR1 MRHNA, CDR2 SNTAGT. The CDR3 extends over 15 amino acids. CDR3: CARASGHTNTGELFF. As DNA, the CDR3 is TGTGCCAGAGCCTCCGGACACACGAACACCGGGGAGCTGTTTTTT.

The rearrangement uses TRBV30 and TRBJ2-3; perhaps TRBD2 as D (6 bases). The CDR3 extends over 13 amino acids. From germline, CDR1 is GTSNPN and CDR2 SVGIG (reference sequence). V was clipped by 2 bases and J by 1 base, with 7 bases between them. CDR3 coding DNA: TGTGCCTGGAGTTGGGGGGGCACAGATACGCAGTATTTT. This encodes CAWSWGGTDTQYF.

The rearrangement uses TRBV9 and TRBJ2-3; 8 bases match TRBD2. The CDR3 is made up of 16 amino acids. From germline, CDR1 is SGDLS and CDR2 YYNGEE. Trimming took 0 bases from V and 1 from J; bases not matched to a gene: 4. DNA of the CDR3: TGTGCCAGCAGCGTAGGGTGGCGGGGGGGCACAGATACGCAGTATTTT. It specifies CASSVGWRGGTDTQYF.

The chain has TRBV6-1 and TRBJ1-5; possibly TRBD1 for D (6 bases). There are 14 residues in the CDR3. V lost 3 bases and J 5 bases, leaving 11 bases between the germline ends. Germline V lookup: CDR1 MNHNS, CDR2 SASEGT. CDR3 in amino acids: CASSEGAGDQPQHF. The DNA of the CDR3 is TGTGCCAGCAGTGAGGGGGCGGGAGATCAGCCCCAGCATTTT.

This clone came up once. The chain employs TRBV5-4 and TRBJ1-4, with 8 bases lining up with TRBD1. The ends lost 4 bases at V and 7 bases at J; junction bases unmatched: 12. The CDR3 runs to 16 residues. Germline CDR1 SGHNT, CDR2 YYREEE (reference sequence). The CDR3 DNA is TGTGCCAGCAGCCTAGGGAGACAGGGGTTGGCTGAAAAACTGTTTTTT. Amino acids: CASSLGRQGLAEKLFF.

The V gene is TRBV5-1, the J gene TRBJ2-2; D gene ambiguous. Germline assignment: CDR1 SGHRS and CDR2 YFSETQ. Deletions cut 3 bases from V and 7 bases from J, with 7 bases between. This CDR3 has 12 amino acids. The CDR3 is CASSYNGGELFF. In nucleotides, the CDR3 is TGCGCCAGCAGCTATAACGGCGGGGAGCTGTTTTTT.